This TCR beta chain came from a study of T cell repertoires in cytomegalovirus infection (dated by TCRdb to between 2019 and 2020). As for the study more broadly: Peptide stimulations targeted recently identified HLA-C-restricted CMV epitopes, whose presentation resists viral immunomodulation, together with well-studied HLA-B-restricted epitopes. Donor HLA type was relevant to the analysis, because carriage of CMV infection together with the matching HLA type was indicated by public TCR beta signatures. The research as a whole found: The ex vivo response was dominated by HLA-C-restricted CMV-specific TCR beta clonotypes, and the single most frequent clonotype in two of eight donors was supplied by these HLA-C-restricted clonotypes. In both this cohort and an independent cohort of more than 350 donors, the cumulative frequency of public TCR beta family members distinguished carriers of CMV infection plus the relevant HLA type.

Sequencing used an Illumina HiSeq 1500. TCRdb itself trimmed the public reads at Q25 with fastp, ran MiXCR and retained productive beta chains. Records with the same CDR3 protein are collapsed into one entry carrying the most frequent genes and DNA. In this sample the table shows around 19,000 distinct CDR3 sequences, about 39% of which occur a single time. Of the sample, around 95% is held by the ten largest clones. Its CDR3 holds 16 amino acids, cysteine through phenylalanine. The retained sequence is limited to the CDR3, 48 bases, with the frame set at the first base. Trimming takes 3 bases off V and 0 bases off J; junction bases not matched to a gene: 8. Based on the germline V gene (reference sequence), the CDR1 and CDR2 sequences are DFQATT and SNEGSKA. The treatment or condition label, read with the paper, signifies: in vitro stimulation with specific CMV peptide epitopes to enrich CMV-specific T cells.

This clonotype was observed a handful of times. No cognate antigen has been identified for it. Qualities for individual bases were not recorded, and no much larger clone is one base off. The sequence is built from TRBV20-1 and TRBJ2-7, with TRBD2 identical over 10 junction bases. The sample here was CD8+ T cells from cultured PBMCs, taken from culture after CMV antigen stimulation. This TCR was recovered from a human donor in good health (CMV status not recorded). Some clones in this sample may be carry-over from other donors' samples. At the DNA level, the sequence is TGCAGTGCTAGGCCTCTAGCGGGGGTAAGCTCCTACGAGCAGTACTTC. Its protein product is CSARPLAGVSSYEQYF.